Below are 18 T cell receptor beta chains sequenced from a single sample in a study of persistence of HIV-infected CD4 T cells. The libraries were made with immunoSEQ version 4 in survey mode. TCRdb keeps only in-frame clones here, not all; method: immunoSEQ multiplex PCR. The top ten clones hold roughly 1% of a sample with 30,000 to 45,000 clones, approximately 78% of them seen once. Cells were stimulated with overlapping HIV-1 Gag 15-mer peptides. Memory cells lacking CD40L and CD69 with high CD45RO were sorted. No antigen is known for these receptors. The sample consisted of cultured CD4+ T cells from PBMCs, taken from a patient who received antiretroviral therapy. Receptors were obtained from an adult with HIV. The donor label of this sample is uncertain.

The chain joins TRBV12-3 or TRBV12-4 to TRBJ2-3, with D maybe TRBD2 (7 bases). V lost 8 bases to trimming and J lost 4 bases, with 13 bases between them. There are 13 residues in the CDR3. DNA of the CDR3: TGTGCCAGCTGCCGGGGGGCCGCAGATACGCAGTATTTT. Translating gives CASCRGAADTQYF.

The chain combines TRBV19 with TRBJ2-1; 7 nucleotides line up with TRBD1. Trimming at V came to 5 bases and at J to 7 bases, leaving 8 bases not matched to a gene. The CDR3 is 14 amino acids. Germline CDR1 is LNHDA and CDR2 is SQIVND (reference sequence). CDR3 DNA: TGTGCCAGTAGTGTTACAGGGGCGAATAATGAGCAGTTCTTC. Its translation: CASSVTGANNEQFF.

The V gene is TRBV6-6, the J gene TRBJ2-1; TRBD2 might be the D (6 bases). The CDR3 consists of 14 residues. Deletions cut 0 bases from V and 6 bases from J, with 9 bases between. Germline V lookup: CDR1 MNHNY, CDR2 SVGAGI (reference sequence). In DNA, the CDR3 is TGTGCCAGCAGTTACTCGGGGGGATCCAATGAGCAGTTCTTC. It translates to CASSYSGGSNEQFF.

V is TRBV25-1 and J is TRBJ1-2, with a tentative D call TRBD1 (5 bases). V lost 2 bases to trimming and J lost 0 bases, with 7 bases between them. The CDR3 sequence is 14 residues long. Germline CDR1 and CDR2: MGHDK and SYGVNS. The CDR3 DNA reads TGTGCCAGCAGTGAAGGGGGAGCTAACTATGGCTACACCTTC. Protein sequence: CASSEGGANYGYTF.

This chain uses TRBV27 with TRBJ2-7, with D tentatively TRBD1 (6 bases). V gave up 8 bases and J gave up 2 bases, with 16 bases separating them. The CDR3 has 14 residues. Germline V gives CDR1 MNHEY, CDR2 SMNVEV (reference sequence). The CDR3 protein is CASGRGGYPYEQYV. The CDR3 coding sequence is TGTGCCAGCGGTCGTGGGGGCTATCCCTACGAGCAGTACGTC.

This chain joins TRBV5-6 and TRBJ1-1, with TRBD1 as a possible D gene (5 bases). The germline CDR1 and CDR2 sequences are SGHDT and YYEEEE. V was trimmed by 7 bases and J by 4 bases, leaving 17 bases between them. CDR3 size: 14 residues. This CDR3 is CASYPDSTGTEAFF. In nucleotides, the CDR3 is TGTGCCAGCTACCCCGACAGTACCGGCACTGAAGCTTTCTTT.

The genes are TRBV5-8 and TRBJ2-2; D uncertain. Trimming shortened V by 0 bases and J by 6 bases, and 12 bases separated the two germline ends. This CDR3 is built from 15 residues. Germline CDR1 is SGHTS and CDR2 is YDEGEE. CDR3 region: CASSLVVGFSGELFF. The CDR3, as DNA: TGTGCCAGCAGCTTGGTTGTCGGGTTCTCCGGGGAGCTGTTTTTT. The full variable domain, with the rest looked up from reference TRBV5-8 and TRBJ2-2, is EAGVTQSPTHLIKTRGQQATLRCSPISGHTSVYWYQQALGLGLQFLLWYDEGEERNRGNFPPRFSGRQFPNYSSELNVNALELEDSALYLCASSLVVGFSGELFFGEGSRLTVL.

The chain joins TRBV7-3 to TRBJ2-1; no clear D. With 4 bases removed from V and 10 bases from J, the gap between germline ends came to 14 bases. Germline CDR1 and CDR2: SGHTA and FQGTGA. The CDR3 contains 13 residues. The DNA of the CDR3 is TGTGCCAGCAGCTCCATGACCCAAGCGGAGCAGTTCTTC. It is translated as CASSSMTQAEQFF.

The V call is TRBV7-8, the J call TRBJ1-1; D is unresolved. The CDR3 is made up of 15 amino acids. Per germline, CDR1 SGHVS and CDR2 FQNEAQ. The V gene lost 5 bases and the J gene lost 1 base, with 14 bases spanning the gap. CDR3 sequence: CASSPKDRKNTEAFF. CDR3 nucleotides: TGTGCCAGCAGCCCAAAGGACCGTAAGAACACTGAAGCTTTCTTT.

This chain joins TRBV3-1 (or the pseudogene TRBV3-2) and TRBJ1-6, with D unresolved. V was shortened by 5 bases and J by 7 bases, with 12 bases between the two germline ends. The CDR3 is 14 residues long. Per germline, CDR1 LGHDT and CDR2 YNNKEL (reference sequence). For the CDR3, the DNA is TGTGCCAGCAGCTCCGTTGGGCGGAATTCACCCCTCCACTTT. It specifies CASSSVGRNSPLHF.

This clone has a single count. The rearrangement links TRBV29-1 to TRBJ1-2; maybe TRBD1 (5 bases). Trimming stripped 4 bases from V and 6 bases from J, with 12 bases between. CDR3 size: 12 residues. Germline V CDR1 and CDR2: SQVTM, ANQGSEA. The CDR3 region is CSVGWGGDGYTF. The CDR3 region has the DNA TGCAGCGTTGGTTGGGGAGGGGATGGCTACACCTTC.

This clone came up once. The chain recombines TRBV7-9 with TRBJ1-2; D uncertain. This CDR3 is built from 14 residues. CDR1 is SEHNR and CDR2 is FQNEAQ in the germline V gene (reference sequence). The V gene lost 5 bases and the J gene lost 6 bases, with 16 bases spanning the gap. CDR3 region: CASSPSGLTHGYTF. CDR3 DNA sequence: TGTGCCAGCAGCCCTTCAGGACTGACACATGGCTACACCTTC.

This clone has more than one count but fewer than ten. The gene calls are TRBV9 and TRBJ2-5, with D perhaps assigned TRBD1 or TRBD2 (6 bases each). Looked up from germline, CDR1 is SGDLS and CDR2 is YYNGEE. V lost 4 bases to trimming and J lost 5 bases, with 18 bases between them. The CDR3 has 15 residues. The CDR3 region is CASSPRGAPGETQYF. For the CDR3, the DNA is TGTGCCAGCAGCCCGAGGGGGGCCCCGGGGGAGACCCAGTACTTC. Full variable domain (outside the CDR3, taken from reference TRBV9 and TRBJ2-5): DSGVTQTPKHLITATGQRVTLRCSPRSGDLSVYWYQQSLDQGLQFLIQYYNGEERAKGNILERFSAQQFPDLHSELNLSSLELGDSALYFCASSPRGAPGETQYFGPGTRLLVL.

The chain couples TRBV9 to TRBJ2-3; D call uncertain. This CDR3 contains 15 residues. The germline V gene encodes CDR1 SGDLS and CDR2 YYNGEE. The V and J ends lost 0 bases and 2 bases respectively, with 10 bases between them. The CDR3 bases are TGTGCCAGCAGCGTAGACTACTGGAACACAGATACGCAGTATTTT. This encodes CASSVDYWNTDTQYF.

This clone was recorded once. The J gene is TRBJ2-3, the V gene TRBV7-3; tentatively, D is TRBD2 (5 bases). Trimming stripped 5 bases from V and 0 bases from J, with 15 bases between. The CDR3 consists of 16 residues. Germline V gene lookup returns CDR1 SGHTA and CDR2 FQGTGA. The CDR3 sequence: CASSPGGFTSTDTQYF. The CDR3 nucleotides are TGTGCCAGCAGCCCGGGCGGGTTTACTAGCACAGATACGCAGTATTTT. Looking up the rest from reference TRBV7-3 and TRBJ2-3 gives the full variable domain: GAGVSQTPSNKVTEKGKYVELRCDPISGHTALYWYRQSLGQGPEFLIYFQGTGAADDSGLPNDRFFAVRPEGSVSTLKIQRTERGDSAVYLCASSPGGFTSTDTQYFGPGTRLTVL.

V is TRBV6-5 and J is TRBJ1-1, with unresolved D. The CDR3 contains 13 residues. Germline V lookup: CDR1 MNHEY, CDR2 SVGAGI. Trimming stripped 5 bases from V and 2 bases from J, with 9 bases between. As DNA, the CDR3 is TGTGCCAGCAGTACCCTATTTAACACTGAAGCTTTCTTT. Protein: CASSTLFNTEAFF.

CDR3 residues: CASSDRGARGETQYF. CDR3 bases: TGTGCCAGCAGTGACAGGGGGGCGCGAGGAGAGACCCAGTACTTC. The J gene is TRBJ2-5, the V gene TRBV2; a weak D match, TRBD1 (7 bases). The germline CDR1 and CDR2 sequences are SNHLY and FYNNEI. The CDR3 has 15 amino acids. V was trimmed by 3 bases and J by 4 bases, leaving 15 bases between them. The entire variable domain, with the rest obtained from reference TRBV2 and TRBJ2-5, is as follows: EPEVTQTPSHQVTQMGQEVILRCVPISNHLYFYWYRQILGQKVEFLVSFYNNEISEKSEIFDDQFSVERPDGSNFTLKIRSTKLEDSAMYFCASSDRGARGETQYFGPGTRLLVL.

This clone was seen once. The J gene is TRBJ1-3, the V gene TRBV6-5; D remains ambiguous. The ends were cut back, 5 bases at V and 4 bases at J, with 6 bases in the middle. The CDR3 loop spans 12 amino acids. Germline loops: CDR1 MNHEY, CDR2 SVGAGI. CDR3 nucleotides: TGTGCCAGCAGTCCGGGGGGAAACACCATATATTTT. Protein product: CASSPGGNTIYF.